A selection of T cell receptor beta chains follows, all from one sample in a study of blood T cell repertoires in COVID-19. Libraries were prepared by immunoSEQ multiplex PCR; TCRdb keeps only in-frame clonotypes and omits some of them. This sample carries 200,000 to 250,000 clones, approximately 90% of them seen once, and the ten largest clones take approximately 12%. Specimen: peripheral blood. The receptor set was obtained from a woman younger than 35 who had recovered from COVID-19. Each CDR3 is given with its conserved first and last residue. D genes are given only for firm matches. Clone size is not always given. Where it is, it says once, few, many or a class for expanded clones.

once	TRBJ2-7	14	TRBV27	-	CASLGHGTQNEQYF	TGTGCCAGCCTTGGGCACGGGACACAAAACGAGCAGTACTTC
-	TRBJ2-3	16	TRBV4-2	TRBD2	CASSQAGTSGTDTQYF	TGTGCCAGCAGCCAGGCCGGGACTAGCGGCACAGATACGCAGTATTTT
-	TRBJ2-1	17	TRBV3-1/TRBV3-2	TRBD1	CASSQPLTGGRSDEQFF	TGTGCCAGCAGCCAACCCTTGACAGGGGGCCGGTCGGATGAGCAGTTCTTC
-	TRBJ1-2	14	TRBV19	TRBD1	CASRNRGLGYGYTF	TGTGCCAGTAGGAACAGGGGGCTCGGCTATGGCTACACCTTC
-	TRBJ2-7	13	TRBV19	TRBD1	CASSGTGPREQYF	TGTGCCAGTAGCGGGACAGGCCCTCGCGAGCAGTACTTC
-	TRBJ2-1	16	TRBV9	TRBD2	CASSVAGGRYYNEQFF	TGTGCCAGCAGCGTAGCTGGCGGGAGGTACTACAATGAGCAGTTCTTC
-	TRBJ1-2	14	TRBV7-9	-	CASSPEGGNYGYTF	TGTGCCAGCAGCCCCGAGGGGGGGAACTATGGCTACACCTTC
-	TRBJ2-5	12	TRBV2	-	CASKPSVETQYF	TGTGCCAGCAAGCCTAGTGTGGAGACCCAGTACTTC
-	TRBJ2-7	15	TRBV19	-	CASSIVLGTYYEQYF	TGTGCCAGTAGTATAGTACTCGGGACTTACTACGAGCAGTACTTC
-	TRBJ1-1	13	TRBV29-1	TRBD1	CSVDPRGRNEAFF	TGCAGCGTTGATCCTAGGGGGCGGAATGAAGCTTTCTTT
-	TRBJ1-1	13	TRBV30	-	CAWGLQRGTEAFF	TGTGCCTGGGGACTCCAGAGGGGGACTGAAGCTTTCTTT
few	TRBJ2-7	15	TRBV4-2	-	CASSQAAGTPYEQYF	TGTGCCAGCAGCCAAGCTGCTGGGACTCCTTACGAGCAGTACTTC
-	TRBJ2-1	15	TRBV29-1	TRBD2	CSVVRGLAVYNEQFF	TGCAGCGTTGTTCGCGGACTAGCGGTTTACAATGAGCAGTTCTTC
few	TRBJ1-1	13	TRBV7-4	-	CASSSQENTEAFF	TGTGCCAGCAGCTCACAGGAGAACACTGAAGCTTTCTTT